Listed here are 5 T cell receptor beta chains from one sample, sequenced in a study of human T cells and chemical hapten exposure. Time point meaning: patch test 3, about 24 weeks after DPC sensitization. Documented treatment: therapeutic diphenylcyclopropenone sensitization with weekly scalp DPC. TCRdb analysed the RACE reads with MiXCR anew, one entry per CDR3 protein. The repertoire holds about 120,000 distinct CDR3 sequences, with around 11% as singletons. The input for sequencing was whole blood, taken in connection with sensitization to the hapten diphenylcyclopropenone (DPC). The receptors come from a woman between 45 and 60 years old with alopecia areata. Some clones in this sample may be carry-over from other donors' samples.

This clonotype was counted at least ten times. V usage is TRBV5-1 and J usage is TRBJ2-3; the match to TRBD2 covers 9 bases. Germline CDR1 and CDR2: SGHRS and YFSETQ. Unmatched junction bases numbered 7, after V lost 4 bases and J lost 1 base. The CDR3 runs 16 residues. This chain's CDR3 is CASSLNIAGGTDTQYF. The DNA for the CDR3 is TGCGCCAGCAGCCTGAATATAGCGGGGGGCACAGATACGCAGTATTTT.

A few counts support this clonotype. The chain uses TRBV2 and TRBJ1-1; D gene ambiguous. The germline CDR1 and CDR2 sequences are SNHLY and FYNNEI. This CDR3 contains 12 residues. Trimming took 2 bases from V and 7 from J, leaving 8 bases between them. CDR3 nucleotides: TGTGCCAGCAGTGAAAGGGTCCGTGAAGCTTTCTTT. Protein product: CASSERVREAFF.

The chain has TRBV12-3 or TRBV12-4 and TRBJ1-1, with D possibly being TRBD1 (6 bases). Trimming removed 7 bases at V and 4 bases at J, with 13 bases between. The CDR3 totals 13 residues. The CDR3 DNA reads as TGTGCCAGCAACCCTGGGGGCAGCACTGAAGCTTTCTTT. Its translation: CASNPGGSTEAFF.

This clonotype was detected ten times or more. V and J are TRBV20-1 and TRBJ1-2, with no clear D. CDR1 and CDR2 from the germline V gene are DFQATT and SNEGSKA (reference sequence). The germline V and J ends were trimmed by 0 bases and 8 bases, with 13 bases remaining between them. This CDR3 region has 13 residues. The CDR3 loop is CSARDQEGPGYTF. Here the CDR3 DNA reads TGCAGTGCTAGAGATCAGGAGGGCCCAGGCTACACCTTC.

This clonotype was seen only a few times. This chain connects TRBV12-3 or TRBV12-4 to TRBJ1-3; the D is unclear. This CDR3 is built from 15 residues. Trimming removed 4 bases from V and 0 bases from J, with 10 bases in between. This CDR3 is CASSSPRGSGNTIYF. In DNA, the CDR3 is TGTGCCAGCAGTTCTCCGAGAGGCTCTGGAAACACCATATATTTT.